Shown below are 21 T cell receptor beta chains from a single sample sequenced in a study of shared clonotypes between healthy human individuals. The repertoire was sequenced with immunoSEQ multiplex PCR; TCRdb's copy has only in-frame clones and lacks some. The data contain 2 million to 2.5 million clones, roughly 93% of them singletons. Sequences were obtained from naive CD4+ T cells from PBMCs. Subset given: CD45RA+ positively selected. The source is a man aged 18 to 29 in good health. Some clones in this sample may be carry-over from other donors' samples.

The genes are TRBV5-4 and TRBJ2-1, with TRBD1 matching 8 bases. The CDR3 contains 16 residues. In germline, CDR1 is SGHNT, CDR2 YYREEE (reference sequence). J was trimmed by 4 bases and V by 4 bases; bases with no gene match: 10. CDR3 DNA sequence: TGTGCCAGCAGCCAGTCAACCGGGACAGGATACAATGAGCAGTTCTTC. Translation: CASSQSTGTGYNEQFF.

With regard to this clone: Other DNA sequences in the same sample also yield this CDR3. The chain recombines TRBV9 with TRBJ2-7; the D is unclear. The CDR3 sequence is 14 residues long. CDR1 and CDR2 (germline): SGDLS, YYNGEE. Trimming shortened V by 0 bases and J by 2 bases, and 9 bases separated the two germline ends. This chain's CDR3 is CASSVEGSTYEQYF. As DNA, the CDR3 is TGTGCCAGCAGCGTAGAAGGGTCCACCTACGAGCAGTACTTC.

J is TRBJ2-7 and V is TRBV28, with D perhaps matching TRBD1 (6 bases). The ends were cut back, 7 bases at V and 9 bases at J, with 25 bases in the middle. This CDR3 spans 15 amino acids. CDR1 is MDHEN and CDR2 is SYDVKM in the germline V gene. CDR3: CASTLEQGPSVGQYF. The CDR3 DNA reads as TGTGCCAGCACACTCGAACAGGGCCCCTCCGTGGGGCAGTACTTC. Combining the CDR3 with reference TRBV28 and TRBJ2-7 gives the whole variable domain DVKVTQSSRYLVKRTGEKVFLECVQDMDHENMFWYRQDPGLGLRLIYFSYDVKMKEKGDIPEGYSVSREKKERFSLILESASTNQTSMYLCASTLEQGPSVGQYFGPGTRLTVT.

This clone was seen a single time. This sequence joins TRBV7-3 and TRBJ2-3, with a tentative D call TRBD1 (6 bases). There are 12 residues in the CDR3. Trimming removed 5 bases at V and 4 bases at J, with 7 bases between. From germline, CDR1 is SGHTA and CDR2 FQGTGA. CDR3 region: CASSQGPDTQYF. The CDR3 DNA sequence: TGTGCCAGCAGCCAGGGGCCAGATACGCAGTATTTT. The whole variable domain, filled in from reference TRBV7-3 and TRBJ2-3, reads GAGVSQTPSNKVTEKGKYVELRCDPISGHTALYWYRQSLGQGPEFLIYFQGTGAADDSGLPNDRFFAVRPEGSVSTLKIQRTERGDSAVYLCASSQGPDTQYFGPGTRLTVL.

The rearrangement joins TRBV27 to TRBJ2-7; D is uncertain. The length of the CDR3 is 15 residues. The germline V and J ends were trimmed by 3 bases and 0 bases, with 12 bases remaining between them. Germline-derived CDR1 and CDR2 are MNHEY and SMNVEV (reference sequence). For the CDR3, the DNA is TGTGCCAGCAGTTTGAAGGGTTCGAGCTCCTACGAGCAGTACTTC. This sequence encodes CASSLKGSSSYEQYF.

The chain carries TRBV30 and TRBJ2-5, with a possible D match to TRBD1 (6 bases). Germline loops: CDR1 GTSNPN, CDR2 SVGIG (reference sequence). V lost 7 bases to trimming and J lost 0 bases, with 9 bases between them. The CDR3 covers 12 residues. CDR3 loop: CASRQDQETQYF. As DNA, the CDR3 is TGTGCCTCGAGACAGGACCAAGAGACCCAGTACTTC.

The chain uses TRBV19 and TRBJ1-5; D is ambiguous. CDR1 and CDR2 from the germline V gene are LNHDA and SQIVND (reference sequence). The V end lost 3 bases, the J end lost 3 bases, and 15 bases lay between the germline ends. This CDR3 is 16 amino acids long. CDR3 nucleotide sequence: TGTGCCAGTAGTATTCGAGCGTCTAGGGTCAATCAGCCCCAGCATTTT. Its protein product is CASSIRASRVNQPQHF. The full variable domain, completed using reference TRBV19 and TRBJ1-5, is DGGITQSPKYLFRKEGQNVTLSCEQNLNHDAMYWYRQDPGQGLRLIYYSQIVNDFQKGDIAEGYSVSREKKESFPLTVTSAQKNPTAFYLCASSIRASRVNQPQHFGDGTRLSIL.

To note about this clone: The limits of the CDR3 on the DNA are not certain, so only TCRdb's listed CDR3 is given. The chain employs TRBV28 and TRBJ2-5; TRBD2, the table's D call, lacks a check against the DNA. The CDR3 comprises 15 residues, both ends counted. Germline V gives CDR1 MDHEN, CDR2 SYDVKM. The chain's CDR3 is CASSFFGPGGGAQYF.

This clone was seen more than once but under ten times. A read error may account for a junction end that differs from germline. The J gene is TRBJ1-2, the V gene TRBV28; D uncertain. Per germline, CDR1 MDHEN and CDR2 SYDVKM. CDR3 length equals 12 residues. This CDR3 reads CASSSPALGCTF. In nucleotides, the CDR3 is TGTGCCAGCAGCTCCCCCGCCCTCGGCTGCACCTTC.

The rearrangement uses TRBV5-1 and TRBJ2-3, with 15 bases aligning to TRBD2. In germline, CDR1 is SGHRS, CDR2 YFSETQ. The CDR3 loop spans 20 amino acids. Trimming cost V 5 bases and J 6 bases; bases outside gene matches: 19. In DNA form, the CDR3 reads TGCGCCAGCAGGTCGGACAGATCCGGACTAGCGGGAGGGCCAAGGGATACGCAGTATTTT. It codes for CASRSDRSGLAGGPRDTQYF.

This chain joins TRBV28 and TRBJ1-5; maybe TRBD1 (5 bases). Germline V lookup: CDR1 MDHEN, CDR2 SYDVKM. The CDR3 is made up of 16 amino acids. V lost 4 bases and J 2 bases, leaving 15 bases between the germline ends. The CDR3 bases are TGTGCCAGCAGTTGGGGCTCCCTCGGTGGCAATCAGCCCCAGCATTTT. This gives the protein CASSWGSLGGNQPQHF.

The chain carries TRBV4-1 and TRBJ1-5; possibly TRBD1 for D (6 bases). V was clipped by 1 base and J by 5 bases, with 15 bases between them. CDR3 length equals 16 residues. Germline V lookup: CDR1 MGHRA, CDR2 YSYEKL. DNA for the CDR3: TGCGCCAGCAGCCAAGTAGGTACAGGGCTTGATCAGCCCCAGCATTTT. Translating it yields CASSQVGTGLDQPQHF.

For this clone: The same CDR3 can be traced to other DNA sequences in this sample. The chain is built from TRBV28 and TRBJ2-7, with 9 bases matching TRBD1. Germline V CDR1 and CDR2: MDHEN, SYDVKM. The V and J ends lost 6 bases and 4 bases, in that order; junction bases with no gene match: 10. The CDR3 consists of 15 residues. Here the CDR3 DNA reads TGTGCCAGCAGCCCCCCGGGACAGGGATTATACGAGCAGTACTTC. This sequence encodes CASSPPGQGLYEQYF. Full variable domain (rest looked up from reference TRBV28 and TRBJ2-7): DVKVTQSSRYLVKRTGEKVFLECVQDMDHENMFWYRQDPGLGLRLIYFSYDVKMKEKGDIPEGYSVSREKKERFSLILESASTNQTSMYLCASSPPGQGLYEQYFGPGTRLTVT.

The V and J genes are TRBV28 and TRBJ2-1, with 9 bases fitting TRBD1. V trimming: 2 bases; J trimming: 6 bases; junction bases outside the gene matches: 5. The CDR3 extends over 15 amino acids. Germline CDR1 and CDR2: MDHEN and SYDVKM. CDR3 in DNA: TGTGCCAGCAGTTTAGGGACAGGGCCCTTCAATGAGCAGTTCTTC. As protein: CASSLGTGPFNEQFF.

With regard to this clone: Relative to the germline gene, one junction end is altered; a read error may explain this. The chain has TRBV10-3 and TRBJ2-7; D call uncertain. The CDR3 has 15 amino acids. The germline V gene has CDR1 ENHRY and CDR2 SYGVKD. CDR3 loop: CAISESSINSYGQYF. CDR3 nucleotide sequence: TGTGCCATCAGTGAGTCGAGTATCAATTCCTACGGGCAGTACTTC.

The CDR3 loop reads CASSLVSDRGYGYTF. As DNA, the CDR3 is TGTGCCAGCAGCTTGGTATCTGACAGGGGGTATGGCTACACCTTC. V and J are TRBV5-4 and TRBJ1-2, with TRBD1 matching 9 bases. J was trimmed by 5 bases and V by 0 bases; bases with no gene match: 5. The CDR3 runs to 15 residues. CDR1 is SGHNT and CDR2 is YYREEE in the germline V gene (reference sequence).

CDR3 sequence (DNA): TGTGCCAGCAGTATAGTCCGTCTCCAACTCGAACTGTTTTTT. Its translation: CASSIVRLQLELFF. The genes are TRBV6-1 and TRBJ1-4; D remains unclear. Germline V gives CDR1 MNHNS, CDR2 SASEGT. Trimming cost V 5 bases and J 12 bases, with 19 bases left between them. The CDR3 runs to 14 residues.

The chain has TRBV15 and TRBJ2-1; the match to TRBD2 covers 14 bases. The CDR3 totals 18 residues. Germline-derived CDR1 and CDR2 are LNHNV and YYDKDF (reference sequence). Trimming at V came to 2 bases and at J to 6 bases, leaving 9 bases not matched to a gene. The CDR3 coding sequence is TGTGCCACCAGCAGACCCCCTGGGACTAGCGGGAGTGGCAATGAGCAGTTCTTC. It encodes CATSRPPGTSGSGNEQFF. Drawing the rest from reference TRBV15 and TRBJ2-1, the complete variable domain is DAMVIQNPRYQVTQFGKPVTLSCSQTLNHNVMYWYQQKSSQAPKLLFHYYDKDFNNEADTPDNFQSRRPNTSFCFLDIRSPGLGDTAMYLCATSRPPGTSGSGNEQFFGPGTRLTVL.

The chain combines TRBV7-3 with TRBJ2-3, with 13 positions matching TRBD2. The germline V gene encodes CDR1 SGHTA and CDR2 FQGTGA. V was clipped by 8 bases and J by 5 bases; unmatched bases: 10. This CDR3 comprises 16 residues. The chain's CDR3 is CASFTPGLAGQDTQYF. For the CDR3, the DNA is TGTGCCAGCTTTACCCCGGGACTAGCGGGACAAGATACGCAGTATTTT.

This clone was counted once. The chain links TRBV7-3 to TRBJ2-6; D uncertain. Per germline, CDR1 SGHTA and CDR2 FQGTGA. The CDR3 has 16 amino acids. Trimming shortened V by 5 bases and J by 4 bases, and 15 bases separated the two germline ends. The CDR3 spells CASSQQRRSGANVLTF. CDR3 bases: TGTGCCAGCAGCCAACAGCGACGGTCCGGGGCCAACGTCCTGACTTTC.

V usage is TRBV11-1 and J usage is TRBJ2-7, with TRBD2 matching 8 bases. Germline CDR1 SGHAT, CDR2 FQDESV (reference sequence). This CDR3 has 15 amino acids. The J segment lost 4 bases and the V segment lost 5 bases, leaving 10 bases of the junction unmatched. The DNA for the CDR3 is TGTGCCAGCAGCCCCCGTAACGGACTAGCTTACGAGCAGTACTTC. The encoded protein is CASSPRNGLAYEQYF.